The clone carrying this T cell receptor beta chain showed up many times. This sample stems from a study of T cells in Graves' hyperthyroidism and ophthalmopathy. At the level of the study: Peripheral blood was secured at the point of initial diagnosis, before any treatment.

Stable Graves' hyperthyroidism denoted no ophthalmopathy progression over 18 months. The PBMCs had their origin in 7.5 to 10 ml of fresh peripheral blood. Amplification of TCR beta CDR3 regions was performed using RNA transcripts as template. Initially, a first-round RT-PCR of the TCR CDR3 employed the HTBI primer set. Via MiXCR, TCRdb re-called the multiplex PCR reads, giving one row per CDR3 protein. This sample has around 560,000 distinct CDR3 sequences; 16% occur once, and the top ten carry around 19%. Germline V gene data show CDR1 as MDHEN and CDR2 as SYDVKM. Trimming removed 2 bases from V and 5 bases from J, with 22 bases in between. This CDR3 region has 17 residues.

The sequenced sample consisted of blood. The TCR was taken from a young woman with Graves' hyperthyroidism. This rearrangement joins TRBV28 to TRBJ2-7; possibly TRBD2 for D (5 bases). The CDR3 DNA sequence: TGTGCCAGCAGTTTAGGAGGTATGGCTATTCATCCAAACGAGCAGTACTTC. The encoded protein is CASSLGGMAIHPNEQYF.